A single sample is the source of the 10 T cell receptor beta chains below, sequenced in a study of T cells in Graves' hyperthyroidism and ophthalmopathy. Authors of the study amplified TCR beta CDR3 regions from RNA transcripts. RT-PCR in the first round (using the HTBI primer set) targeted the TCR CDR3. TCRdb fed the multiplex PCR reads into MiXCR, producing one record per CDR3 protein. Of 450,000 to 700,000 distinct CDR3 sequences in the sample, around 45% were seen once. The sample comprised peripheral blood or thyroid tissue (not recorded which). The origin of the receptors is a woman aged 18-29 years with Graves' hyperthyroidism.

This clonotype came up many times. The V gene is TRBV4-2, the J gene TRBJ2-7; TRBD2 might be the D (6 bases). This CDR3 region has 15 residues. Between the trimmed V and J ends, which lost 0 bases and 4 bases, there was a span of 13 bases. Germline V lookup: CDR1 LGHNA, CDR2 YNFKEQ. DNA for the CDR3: TGTGCCAGCAGCCAAGAGAAAACCCGGGGGTACGAGCAGTACTTC. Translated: CASSQEKTRGYEQYF.

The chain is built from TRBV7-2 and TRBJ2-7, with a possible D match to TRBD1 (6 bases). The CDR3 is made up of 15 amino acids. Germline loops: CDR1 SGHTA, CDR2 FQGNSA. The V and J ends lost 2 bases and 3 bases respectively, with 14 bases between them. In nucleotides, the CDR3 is TGTGCCAGCAGCTTATCTCCCGGACAGAGCTACGAGCAGTACTTC. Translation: CASSLSPGQSYEQYF.

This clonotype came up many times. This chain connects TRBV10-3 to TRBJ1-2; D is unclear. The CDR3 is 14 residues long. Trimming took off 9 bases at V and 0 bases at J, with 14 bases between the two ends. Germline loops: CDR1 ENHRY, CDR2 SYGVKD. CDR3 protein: CAIPAAQPNYGYTF. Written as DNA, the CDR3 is TGTGCCATACCTGCGGCCCAGCCTAACTATGGCTACACCTTC.

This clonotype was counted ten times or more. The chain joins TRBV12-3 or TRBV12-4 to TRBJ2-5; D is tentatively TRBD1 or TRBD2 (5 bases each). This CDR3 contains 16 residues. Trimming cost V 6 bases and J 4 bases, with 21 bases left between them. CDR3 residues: CASSTSDLRGPETQYF. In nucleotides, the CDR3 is TGTGCCAGCAGCACCTCCGATCTGAGGGGTCCAGAGACCCAGTACTTC.

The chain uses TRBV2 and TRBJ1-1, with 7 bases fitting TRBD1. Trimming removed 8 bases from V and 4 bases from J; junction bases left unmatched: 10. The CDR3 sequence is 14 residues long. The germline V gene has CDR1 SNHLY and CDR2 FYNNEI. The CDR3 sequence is CASSPQQGRTEAFF. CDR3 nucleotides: TGTGCCAGCTCACCTCAACAGGGGCGCACTGAAGCTTTCTTT.

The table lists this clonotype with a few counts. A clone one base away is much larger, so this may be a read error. CDR3 residues: CTSSIGDGNTEAFF. CDR3 DNA sequence: TGTACCAGTAGTATAGGGGATGGGAACACTGAAGCTTTCTTT. The chain is built from TRBV19 and TRBJ1-1, with a weak D call TRBD1 (5 bases). The germline V gene encodes CDR1 LNHDA and CDR2 SQIVND (reference sequence). The CDR3 is made up of 14 amino acids.

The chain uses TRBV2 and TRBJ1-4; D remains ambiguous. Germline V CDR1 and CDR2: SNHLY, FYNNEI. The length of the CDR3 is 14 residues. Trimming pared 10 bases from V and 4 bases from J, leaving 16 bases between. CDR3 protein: CATSRTSGNEKLFF. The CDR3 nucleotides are TGTGCCACCAGCAGGACTAGCGGTAATGAAAAACTGTTTTTT.

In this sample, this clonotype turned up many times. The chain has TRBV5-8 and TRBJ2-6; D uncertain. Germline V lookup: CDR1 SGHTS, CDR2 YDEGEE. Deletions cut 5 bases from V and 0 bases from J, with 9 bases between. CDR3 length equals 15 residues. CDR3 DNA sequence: TGTGCCAGCAGTTCACCCTTCTCTGGGGCCAACGTCCTGACTTTC. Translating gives CASSSPFSGANVLTF.

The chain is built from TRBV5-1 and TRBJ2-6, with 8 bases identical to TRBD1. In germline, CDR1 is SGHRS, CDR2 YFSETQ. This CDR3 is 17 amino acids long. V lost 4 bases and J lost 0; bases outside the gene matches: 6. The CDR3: CASSPDRALSGANVLTF. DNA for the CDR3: TGCGCCAGCAGCCCGGACAGGGCTCTCTCTGGGGCCAACGTCCTGACTTTC.

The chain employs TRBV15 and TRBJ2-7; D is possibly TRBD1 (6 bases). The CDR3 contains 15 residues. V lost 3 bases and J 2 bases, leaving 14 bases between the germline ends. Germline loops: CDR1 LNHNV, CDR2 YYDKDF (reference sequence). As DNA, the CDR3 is TGTGCCACCAGCAGCGACAGCGACAGGCCCTACGAGCAGTACTTC. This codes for CATSSDSDRPYEQYF.